Listed below are T cell receptor beta chains from one sample, sequenced in a study of blood T cell repertoires in COVID-19. This table comes from immunoSEQ multiplex PCR, and its TCRdb copy is limited to in-frame clones, with some not included. The sample includes approximately 260,000 clones, more than 75% of them seen just once. The sequencing sample was made of PBMCs or T cells enriched from blood (not recorded which). The receptors were gathered from a woman in her fifties or sixties who had been exposed to COVID-19. Both conserved end residues are part of each CDR3. Fields, in order: CDR3 DNA, CDR3 protein, V gene, D gene, clone size, J gene. D genes are given only for firm matches. Clone size is given for some rows only: seen once, a few or many times, or a class if the clone is expanded.

TGTGCCAGCAGCCCCGCGGAGGACTCCTACGAGCAGTACTTC CASSPAEDSYEQYF TRBV7-9 . . TRBJ2-7
TGTGCCAGCAGTCGCCGACTAGCGGGGGCTACGCAGTATTTT CASSRRLAGATQYF TRBV7-8 TRBD2 few TRBJ2-3
TGCGCCAGCAGCCGCCGGGAAATTGGGATCTCTGGAAACACCATATATTTT CASSRREIGISGNTIYF TRBV5-1 . . TRBJ1-3
TGTGCCAGTAGTATCGGGGCGACAGGGGTTAGCAATCAGCCCCAGCATTTT CASSIGATGVSNQPQHF TRBV19 TRBD1 . TRBJ1-5
TGTGCCAGTACTGACAGAAGGGGAGGGTACACTGAAGCTTTCTTT CASTDRRGGYTEAFF TRBV19 . . TRBJ1-1
TGCGCCAGCAGCTTATCAACAGGGGTCACTGAAGCTTTCTTT CASSLSTGVTEAFF TRBV5-1 TRBD1 . TRBJ1-1
TGTGCCAGTAGTATTCAGGGCGGGAACTCCTACGAGCAGTACTTC CASSIQGGNSYEQYF TRBV19 . . TRBJ2-7
TGCAGCGTTGCCGGGACAGGGGGGCAGCCCCAGCATTTT CSVAGTGGQPQHF TRBV29-1 TRBD1 . TRBJ1-5
TGTGCCAGCAGTTTCGCTATCAACACTGAAGCTTTCTTT CASSFAINTEAFF TRBV12-3/TRBV12-4 . . TRBJ1-1
TGTGCCAGCAGCTTAGCGCAGGGGACAGGGAAGTCTGAGACCCAGTACTTC CASSLAQGTGKSETQYF TRBV7-9 TRBD1 . TRBJ2-5
TGTGCCAGCAGCGCCCAGGTCAGGGATGAGCAGTTCTTC CASSAQVRDEQFF TRBV11-3 . . TRBJ2-1
TGTGCCAGTAGTACCACCGACAGGGTCTATGGCTACACCTTC CASSTTDRVYGYTF TRBV19 TRBD1 . TRBJ1-2
TGTGCCAGCAGTGTTCCGGGACAGGGGGTAGAGCAGTACTTC CASSVPGQGVEQYF TRBV2 TRBD1 . TRBJ2-7
TGTGCCAGTAGTACCCAAAGCACAGATACGCAGTATTTT CASSTQSTDTQYF TRBV19 . . TRBJ2-3
TGTGCCAGCAGCTTGGCCCCGGGACAGGCTGACACTGAAGCTTTCTTT CASSLAPGQADTEAFF TRBV5-6 TRBD1 . TRBJ1-1
TGTGCCAGCAGCCCGGGGTGGACAGGGACTTACCAAGAGACCCAGTACTTC CASSPGWTGTYQETQYF TRBV14 TRBD1 few TRBJ2-5
TGTGCCAGCAGCTTCCCCGGCGGGACAGATACGCAGTATTTT CASSFPGGTDTQYF TRBV7-9 . . TRBJ2-3
TGTGCAAGTCGCTTAGCGGGAGGGAGACCCTCCCCATCCTACAATGAGCAGTTCTTC CASRLAGGRPSPSYNEQFF TRBV12-2 . . TRBJ2-1
TGCAGTGCTAGTATAACAGCGGGGCTGGCCTACGAGCAGTACTTC CSASITAGLAYEQYF TRBV20-1 TRBD2 . TRBJ2-7
TGTGCCAGCTCACCCTTATGGGCGGGACCCTCTGGAAACACCATATATTTT CASSPLWAGPSGNTIYF TRBV18 . few TRBJ1-3
TGTGCCAGTTCCGGGACAGGGGGCATAGCGAGGACCGGGGAGCTGTTTTTT CASSGTGGIARTGELFF TRBV2 TRBD1 . TRBJ2-2
TGTGCCAGCAGCTGGGGGAGGGGGGACGGTCAGCCCCAGCATTTT CASSWGRGDGQPQHF TRBV7-2 . once TRBJ1-5
TGTGCCAGCAGCCCGGGAAAAAACATTCAGTACTTC CASSPGKNIQYF TRBV12-3/TRBV12-4 . . TRBJ2-4
TGTGCCAGCAGCTTAGCGGGCGGGGCCCAAGCCAACAATGAGCAGTTCTTC CASSLAGGAQANNEQFF TRBV7-3 . . TRBJ2-1
TGTGCCAGCAGAATAACCGGGGAGACCCAGTACTTC CASRITGETQYF TRBV28 . . TRBJ2-5
TGTGCCAGCAGCGACCGGGGGGGCCGGGGCAATGAGCAGTTCTTC CASSDRGGRGNEQFF TRBV27 TRBD2 once TRBJ2-1
TGTGCCAGCAGTGACACAGGGAATAGCAATCAGCCCCAGCATTTT CASSDTGNSNQPQHF TRBV2 . . TRBJ1-5
TGTGCCAGCAGCTTGGGGGCAGGGAACTCACCCCTCCACTTT CASSLGAGNSPLHF TRBV5-6 . . TRBJ1-6
TGTGCCAGCAGCTTAGTCAGCGTAGGGGTGGGAGATACGCAGTATTTT CASSLVSVGVGDTQYF TRBV11-2 . once TRBJ2-3
TGCGCCAGCAGCATGGAGATACACAGACATCAGTACTTC CASSMEIHRHQYF TRBV5-1 . once TRBJ2-7
TGTGCCATCAGTGAGTCGGGCCTGGGAGCTTTCTTT CAISESGLGAFF TRBV10-3 . . TRBJ1-1
TGCGCCAGCAGCTTGTCGGGGAAGGGGGACACTGAAGCTTTCTTT CASSLSGKGDTEAFF TRBV5-1 . once TRBJ1-1
TGTGCCAGCAGCTTAGGAACTGCCTCTAACTATGGCTACACCTTC CASSLGTASNYGYTF TRBV7-2 . . TRBJ1-2
TGCAGCGTTGAAGAGTTTACGGCTAACTATGGCTACACCTTC CSVEEFTANYGYTF TRBV29-1 . . TRBJ1-2
TGTGCCAGCAGCGTCCGACAGGGGGCAGGTCAGCCCCAGCATTTT CASSVRQGAGQPQHF TRBV3-1/TRBV3-2 TRBD1 . TRBJ1-5
TGTGCCAGCAGCTTGACTGTCACGGGGACCGGGGAGCTGTTTTTT CASSLTVTGTGELFF TRBV5-5 . . TRBJ2-2
TGTGCTAGTGGTTTATTCTTAGGGGCTGCTAACTATGGCTACACCTTC CASGLFLGAANYGYTF TRBV12-5 . . TRBJ1-2
TGTGCCAGTAGTATACAGATCCAAGAGACCCAGTACTTC CASSIQIQETQYF TRBV19 . . TRBJ2-5
TGCGCCAGCAGCCTTATGGGGCTAGCGGGGGGAGGAGAGACCCAGTACTTC CASSLMGLAGGGETQYF TRBV4-1 TRBD2 few TRBJ2-5
TGTGCCAGCAGTCGTAGGGAGGGCTATGGCTACACCTTC CASSRREGYGYTF TRBV12-3/TRBV12-4 . . TRBJ1-2
TGTGCCAGCAGCTTGAACTCCCACGAGCAGTACTTC CASSLNSHEQYF TRBV5-4 . once TRBJ2-7
TGTGCCAGCAGTCCCCTGGGCCCGGGGGAGCAGTACTTC CASSPLGPGEQYF TRBV6-2/TRBV6-3 . many TRBJ2-7
TGCGCCAGCAGCTTGCCAGGGGGCCACGAGCAGTACTTC CASSLPGGHEQYF TRBV5-1 TRBD1 . TRBJ2-7
TGTGCCAGTAGCACCCTGGGACACCGTAAAGGGGAGACCCAGTACTTC CASSTLGHRKGETQYF TRBV19 . . TRBJ2-5
TGTGCCAGCAGCCCATACACAGGGACTGGGGCCAACGTCCTGACTTTC CASSPYTGTGANVLTF TRBV7-2 . . TRBJ2-6
TGTGCCAGCAGTGCTAGCGGGGGAAGCACAGATACGCAGTATTTT CASSASGGSTDTQYF TRBV6-6 TRBD2 . TRBJ2-3
TGCGCCAGCAGCCAACGGACCGTCGGAGGGGGAAACACCATATATTTT CASSQRTVGGGNTIYF TRBV4-3 . . TRBJ1-3
TGTGCCAGCAGTCCTTCCGGGGGACAGGGAGAGACCCAGTACTTC CASSPSGGQGETQYF TRBV6-5 TRBD1 . TRBJ2-5
TGTGCCAGCTCACCATTAGCGGGGAGCACAGATACGCAGTATTTT CASSPLAGSTDTQYF TRBV18 TRBD2 once TRBJ2-3
TGTGCCAGCTCACTTGCCACCGGTACCGACTATGGCTACACCTTC CASSLATGTDYGYTF TRBV18 . . TRBJ1-2
TGTGCCAGCTCACCAGGAGGGGAAGCTTTCTTT CASSPGGEAFF TRBV18 . . TRBJ1-1
TGTGCCAGTAGTATCTCGGTAATGAACACTGAAGCTTTCTTT CASSISVMNTEAFF TRBV19 . . TRBJ1-1
TGTGCCAGCAGCCAAGATTACGGCGGCTCACTCTTTCCTAGCACAGATACGCAGTATTTT CASSQDYGGSLFPSTDTQYF TRBV4-2 . . TRBJ2-3
TGTGCCATCTGGGGGCAGATCGGCCACAAGACCCAGTACTTC CAIWGQIGHKTQYF TRBV19 . . TRBJ2-5
TGTGCCAGCAGCCTACTGACCGGGAGGAACACCGGGGAGCTGTTTTTT CASSLLTGRNTGELFF TRBV3-1/TRBV3-2 . . TRBJ2-2
TGTGCCAGCAGCCCCTTTGGGCGGGGGGGCCAAGAGACCCAGTACTTC CASSPFGRGGQETQYF TRBV7-2 TRBD2 once TRBJ2-5
TGTGCCAGCTCACCCTGGACAGGATTCTACGAGCAGTACTTC CASSPWTGFYEQYF TRBV18 TRBD1 . TRBJ2-7